This TCR beta chain stems from a study of shared clonotypes between healthy human individuals. This table comes from immunoSEQ multiplex PCR, and its TCRdb copy is limited to in-frame clones, with some not included. Of about 2 million clones in the sample, roughly 96% are singletons; the top ten hold around 0.13%. The study, taken as a whole, reports: There were few donors, and this limited the genetic and exposure-history diversity represented. Naive CD4 clonotypes overlapped across several donors at roughly 5.1%.

This clone was recorded many times. Its antigen is currently unknown. Different DNA sequences within this sample yield the same CDR3. Germline loops: CDR1 MGHRA, CDR2 YSYEKL. With 1 base removed from V and 2 bases from J, the gap between germline ends came to 8 bases. The CDR3 totals 14 residues. None of the donors, who were healthy HIV-negative adults, had recently had acute infections or vaccinations. CD4+ cell separation produced CD45RA+ naive and CD45RA-negative memory subsets. This TCR derives from a man aged 18 to 29 in good health. The sequencing sample was made of naive CD4+ T cells sorted from blood. The subset: CD45RA+ positively selected. The rearrangement uses TRBV4-1 and TRBJ2-5; unclear D gene. CDR3 nucleotides: TGCGCCAGCAGCCAAGTGTCAGCTCAAGAGACCCAGTACTTC. Protein product: CASSQVSAQETQYF.